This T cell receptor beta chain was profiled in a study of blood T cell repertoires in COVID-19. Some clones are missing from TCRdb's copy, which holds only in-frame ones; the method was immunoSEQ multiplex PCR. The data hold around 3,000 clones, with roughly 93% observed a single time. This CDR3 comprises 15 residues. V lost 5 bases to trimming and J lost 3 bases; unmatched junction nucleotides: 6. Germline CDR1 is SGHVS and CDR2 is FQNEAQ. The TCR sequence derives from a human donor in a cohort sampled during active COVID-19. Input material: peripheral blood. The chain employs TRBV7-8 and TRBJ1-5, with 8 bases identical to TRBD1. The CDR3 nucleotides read TGTGCCAGCAGCCTAGGGACAGGAGACAATCAGCCCCAGCATTTT. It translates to CASSLGTGDNQPQHF.